Listed here is a single TCR beta chain. The antigen is not known. Measured with immunoSEQ multiplex PCR; TCRdb has only the in-frame clones, and not every one. Here the sample spans under 200,000 clones, roughly 90% being singletons. The CDR3 has 15 residues. V lost 7 bases, J lost 0 bases, and 17 bases lay in between. Germline V gene sequence: CDR1 SGHRS, CDR2 YFSETQ. The data derive from a study of T cell responses to AZD1222 COVID-19 vaccine. Study-wide points: Clonal diversity was possibly underestimated; the donors were predominantly white British and more often female. Only a handful of AZD1222 recipients tested seropositive at baseline.

The rearrangement joins TRBV5-1 to TRBJ2-7; D is perhaps TRBD1 (7 bases). The starting material was peripheral blood, obtained on day 0 of AZD1222 vaccination. The clonotype was recovered from an adult in good health. For the CDR3, the DNA is TGCGCCAGCTTTAACCGACAGGGAGGCTCCTACGAGCAGTACTTC. It yields the protein CASFNRQGGSYEQYF. Variable domain in full (rest from reference TRBV5-1 and TRBJ2-7): KAGVTQTPRYLIKTRGQQVTLSCSPISGHRSVSWYQQTPGQGLQFLFEYFSETQRNKGNFPGRFSGRQFSNSRSEMNVSTLELGDSALYLCASFNRQGGSYEQYFGPGTRLTVT.